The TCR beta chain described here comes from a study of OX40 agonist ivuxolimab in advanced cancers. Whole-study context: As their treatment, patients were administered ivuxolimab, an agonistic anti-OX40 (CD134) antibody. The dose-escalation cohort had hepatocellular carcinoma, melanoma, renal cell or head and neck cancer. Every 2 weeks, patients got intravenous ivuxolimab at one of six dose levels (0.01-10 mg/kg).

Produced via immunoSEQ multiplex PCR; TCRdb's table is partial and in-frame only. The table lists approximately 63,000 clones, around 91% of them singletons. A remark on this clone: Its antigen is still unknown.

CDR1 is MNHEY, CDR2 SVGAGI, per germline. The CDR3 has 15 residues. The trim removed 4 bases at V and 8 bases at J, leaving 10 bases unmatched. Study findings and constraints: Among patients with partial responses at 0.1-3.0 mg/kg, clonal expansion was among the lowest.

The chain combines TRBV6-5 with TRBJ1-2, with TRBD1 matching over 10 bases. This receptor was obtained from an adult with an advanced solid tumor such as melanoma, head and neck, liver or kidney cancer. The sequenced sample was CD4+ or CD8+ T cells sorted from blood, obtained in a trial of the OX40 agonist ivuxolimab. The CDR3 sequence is CASSFSPGTGEGYTF. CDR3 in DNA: TGTGCCAGCAGTTTCTCACCCGGGACAGGGGAAGGCTACACCTTC.